The rows below give T cell receptor beta chains drawn from one sample of a study of tumor-infiltrating lymphocytes in primary liver carcinoma. TCRdb called the multiplex PCR reads again in MiXCR, with one record for every CDR3 protein. In the table there are about 210,000 distinct CDR3 sequences, 85% of which are singletons. Sequences were obtained from tumor tissue from primary liver carcinoma. Every receptor here comes from a middle-aged man with primary liver carcinoma and hepatitis B virus infection. CDR3s include the opening cysteine and the closing phenylalanine or tryptophan. D genes are given only for firm matches.

cdr3_aa j_call d_call v_call
CAITPNMNTEAFF TRBJ1-1 - TRBV12-3/TRBV12-4
CASSGTGLVYVQFF TRBJ2-1 TRBD1 TRBV12-3/TRBV12-4
CSVGGGWCINTGAFF TRBJ1-1 - TRBV29-1
CTSTSSGSSKSYEQFF TRBJ2-1 TRBD2 TRBV11-2
CSARGATEAFF TRBJ1-1 - TRBV20-1
CASSNVRGRTGDLFF TRBJ2-2 - TRBV11-2
CASSLADSPYNEQFF TRBJ2-1 - TRBV5-1
CVSSQGGQGWETQYF TRBJ2-5 TRBD1 TRBV4-1
CASIFTFGQGGDQHQQF TRBJ1-5 TRBD1 TRBV6-1
CSVRGGERETYEQYF TRBJ2-7 TRBD2 TRBV29-1
CASSEGLMAFNEQFF TRBJ2-1 - TRBV6-1
CASKLISGSYNEQFF TRBJ2-1 - TRBV28
CASGFQGAGNGYTF TRBJ1-2 TRBD1 TRBV4-3
CASSVTFYMQYF TRBJ2-3 - TRBV10-2
CASSLRWTGEDEYYF TRBJ2-7 TRBD1 TRBV11-2
CASIRGGLDYEQYF TRBJ2-7 TRBD2 TRBV28
CASISTSANTGELYF TRBJ2-2 TRBD2 TRBV5-4
CSVGYRAAYAYNEQFF TRBJ2-1 - TRBV29-1
CASGGKRSYEQYF TRBJ2-7 - TRBV11-1
CASSFDSTSYEHYF TRBJ2-7 - TRBV5-1
CVSTTSAVDINIQYF TRBJ2-4 - TRBV11-2